What follows describes a single TCR beta chain. What it binds is unknown. The sample originates from a study of T cell repertoires in cytomegalovirus infection. Study information: The public TCR beta signatures pointed to both CMV infection and matching HLA type.

MiXCR, run by TCRdb on the reads, gives a single entry per CDR3 protein. Among about 480,000 distinct CDR3 sequences, 33% were seen once, and the ten largest hold 15% to 20%. Study-wide results and limits: HLA-C-restricted CMV clonotypes gave the most frequent clonotype in two of eight donors. Of the TCR beta families, the public ones yielded a cumulative frequency that identified carriers of CMV plus the relevant HLA.

CDR3 length equals 15 residues. Germline V gene sequence: CDR1 MDHEN, CDR2 SYDVKM. V shed 6 bases and J 8 bases; nucleotides not matched to a gene: 7. V usage is TRBV28 and J usage is TRBJ2-1; the match to TRBD2 covers 13 bases. The source is a human donor in good health (CMV status not recorded). Some clones in this sample may be carry-over from other donors' samples. The sequences come from cultured PBMCs, collected from culture after CMV antigen stimulation. Written as DNA, the CDR3 is TGTGCCAGCAGCCGGACTAGCGGGAGTCTTTATGAGCAGTTCTTC. This sequence encodes CASSRTSGSLYEQFF.